The 27 T cell receptor beta chains below all came from one sample that was sequenced in a study of identifying expanded T cells in peripheral blood. Data came from immunoSEQ multiplex PCR; TCRdb stores just in-frame clones and leaves some out. The sample holds 75,000 to 95,000 clones, around nine tenths seen once. Sequencing was carried out using blood. The receptors originated from a person aged 18 to 75 in good health.

The gene calls are TRBV5-1 and TRBJ1-1, with unresolved D. V was cut by 3 bases and J by 5 bases, with 11 bases left in between. The V gene's germline CDR1 is SGHRS and CDR2 YFSETQ. The CDR3 contains 13 residues. The CDR3 region is CASSSDPQTEAFF. In DNA, the CDR3 is TGCGCCAGCAGCTCGGATCCGCAAACTGAAGCTTTCTTT.

This chain uses TRBV11-2 with TRBJ1-1, with 8 nucleotides matching TRBD1. The length of the CDR3 is 14 residues. V trimming: 5 bases; J trimming: 5 bases; junction bases outside the gene matches: 7. The V gene's germline CDR1 is SGHAT and CDR2 FQNNGV. The CDR3 DNA follows: TGTGCCAGCAGCGCACAGGGGGTTATGACTGAAGCTTTCTTT. Its protein is CASSAQGVMTEAFF. Using reference TRBV11-2 and TRBJ1-1 for the parts outside the CDR3, the full variable domain is EAGVAQSPRYKIIEKRQSVAFWCNPISGHATLYWYQQILGQGPKLLIQFQNNGVVDDSQLPKDRFSAERLKGVDSTLKIQPAKLEDSAVYLCASSAQGVMTEAFFGQGTRLTVV.

The chain couples TRBV4-1 to TRBJ1-3; D ambiguous. CDR1 and CDR2 from the germline V gene are MGHRA and YSYEKL. The CDR3 totals 16 residues. V was trimmed by 6 bases and J by 0 bases, leaving 15 bases between them. CDR3 sequence reads: CASRPESGISGNTIYF. CDR3 in DNA: TGCGCCAGCAGACCCGAGTCAGGTATCTCTGGAAACACCATATATTTT.

The chain uses TRBV5-6 and TRBJ1-2; no reliable D call. CDR3 length: 13 amino acids. Germline CDR1 and CDR2: SGHDT and YYEEEE. V was pared by 4 bases and J by 5 bases, with 12 bases between. Here the CDR3 DNA reads TGTGCCAGCAGCCCAAACCGCGGGTATGGCTACACCTTC. Translating it yields CASSPNRGYGYTF.

This chain connects TRBV7-9 to TRBJ1-1; the D gene is possibly TRBD1 (5 bases). Trimming took 1 base from V and 5 from J, leaving 14 bases between them. CDR1 and CDR2 (germline): SEHNR, FQNEAQ (reference sequence). There are 15 residues in the CDR3. The CDR3 DNA reads TGTGCCAGCAGCTTAGGCCTCCTAGGGGAGACTGAAGCTTTCTTT. Translated: CASSLGLLGETEAFF.

The genes are TRBV5-6 and TRBJ1-1; no firm D call. The germline V and J ends were trimmed by 2 bases and 1 base, with 6 bases remaining between them. The CDR3 contains 13 residues. The germline CDR1 and CDR2 sequences are SGHDT and YYEEEE. CDR3 DNA sequence: TGTGCCAGCAGCTTACAGTCGAACACTGAAGCTTTCTTT. This encodes CASSLQSNTEAFF.

This sequence joins TRBV6-8 and TRBJ1-4; unclear D gene. Trimming cost V 11 bases and J 4 bases, with 14 bases left between them. CDR1 and CDR2 (germline): MNHGY, SAAAGT. The CDR3 length is 13 residues. DNA for the CDR3: TGTGCCCACCCACCGTGCGATAATGAAAAACTGTTTTTT. This translates into CAHPPCDNEKLFF.

The rearrangement links TRBV6-6 to TRBJ1-2; no firm D call. The CDR3 spans 13 residues. Germline V gene data show CDR1 as MNHNY and CDR2 as SVGAGI (reference sequence). Trimming removed 8 bases at V and 6 bases at J, with 16 bases between. CDR3: CASGRAKGDGYTF. In DNA form, the CDR3 reads TGTGCCAGCGGAAGGGCGAAAGGTGATGGCTACACCTTC.

The V call is TRBV5-1, the J call TRBJ1-1, with a possible D match to TRBD1 (5 bases). CDR3 length: 12 amino acids. Trimming removed 4 bases at V and 7 bases at J, with 11 bases between. Germline V gives CDR1 SGHRS, CDR2 YFSETQ. CDR3 in DNA: TGCGCCAGCAGCCGGGGGGTAGATGAAGCTTTCTTT. Amino acids: CASSRGVDEAFF.

The V call is TRBV6-5, the J call TRBJ1-1; D remains unclear. The germline CDR1 and CDR2 sequences are MNHEY and SVGAGI. The ends were cut back, 9 bases at V and 1 base at J, with 12 bases in the middle. This CDR3 has 13 residues. The CDR3 loop is CASKIEGNTEAFF. The CDR3 DNA follows: TGTGCCAGTAAGATCGAGGGGAACACTGAAGCTTTCTTT.

The CDR3 nucleotides are TGTGCCAGCAGATCCGGGACAGGGGGCACAGATACGCAGTATTTT. Protein: CASRSGTGGTDTQYF. The chain combines TRBV7-9 with TRBJ2-3; TRBD1 matches 10 bases. The CDR3 is 15 residues long. Germline CDR1 and CDR2: SEHNR and FQNEAQ (reference sequence). The trim removed 6 bases at V and 1 base at J, leaving 4 bases unmatched.

The chain has TRBV25-1 and TRBJ2-6; 7 bases align to TRBD1. With 10 bases clipped from V and 0 bases from J, the junction kept 9 bases outside the gene matches. This CDR3 is built from 16 residues. Germline assignment: CDR1 MGHDK and CDR2 SYGVNS. The DNA for the CDR3 is TGTGCCACCGGGGACAGCCCAATCTCTGGGGCCAACGTCCTGACTTTC. It encodes CATGDSPISGANVLTF. The full variable domain, its missing parts supplied by reference TRBV25-1 and TRBJ2-6, is EADIYQTPRYLVIGTGKKITLECSQTMGHDKMYWYQQDPGMELHLIHYSYGVNSTEKGDLSSESTVSRIRTEHFPLTLESARPSHTSQYLCATGDSPISGANVLTFGAGSRLTVL.

This clone was picked up one time. This chain connects TRBV18 to TRBJ1-1; possible D gene TRBD1, 5 bases. Trimming removed 3 bases from V and 4 bases from J, with 9 bases in between. The CDR3 spans 13 residues. CDR1 and CDR2 (germline): KGHSH, LQKENI. The DNA of the CDR3 is TGTGCCAGCTCACCCAGGGACTTCACTGAAGCTTTCTTT. Translation: CASSPRDFTEAFF. The complete variable domain, with remaining parts taken from reference TRBV18 and TRBJ1-1, reads NAGVMQNPRHLVRRRGQEARLRCSPMKGHSHVYWYRQLPEEGLKFMVYLQKENIIDESGMPKERFSAEFPKEGPSILRIQQVVRGDSAAYFCASSPRDFTEAFFGQGTRLTVV.

The chain links TRBV19 to TRBJ2-2; D gene uncertain. The V end lost 3 bases, the J end lost 0 bases, and 8 bases lay between the germline ends. The germline V gene encodes CDR1 LNHDA and CDR2 SQIVND (reference sequence). This CDR3 contains 15 residues. CDR3 sequence reads: CASSILRPNTGELFF. For the CDR3, the DNA is TGTGCCAGTAGTATCCTCCGGCCGAACACCGGGGAGCTGTTTTTT.

J is TRBJ1-1 and V is TRBV25-1, with D perhaps TRBD1 (5 bases). The CDR3 runs 13 residues. Germline-derived CDR1 and CDR2 are MGHDK and SYGVNS. The V and J ends lost 1 base and 11 bases respectively, with 14 bases between them. The CDR3 DNA reads as TGTGCCAGCAGTGAATTTGTCGGGGGTCTGGCTTTCTTT. Amino acid sequence: CASSEFVGGLAFF.

The J gene is TRBJ1-4, the V gene TRBV5-4; TRBD1 might be the D (6 bases). Deletions cut 3 bases from V and 7 bases from J, with 10 bases between. The CDR3 contains 13 residues. The V gene's germline CDR1 is SGHNT and CDR2 YYREEE (reference sequence). The CDR3 here is CASSSADSEKLFF. CDR3 nucleotides: TGTGCCAGCAGCTCCGCGGACAGTGAAAAACTGTTTTTT.

The chain has TRBV30 and TRBJ1-4; D is undetermined. The V gene lost 0 bases and the J gene lost 5 bases, with 7 bases spanning the gap. This CDR3 contains 13 residues. The V gene's germline CDR1 is GTSNPN and CDR2 SVGIG (reference sequence). CDR3 in DNA: TGTGCCTGGAGTGTACTAGTAAATGAAAAACTGTTTTTT. The encoded protein is CAWSVLVNEKLFF.

This clone was observed a single time. The rearrangement links TRBV7-2 to TRBJ2-5, with a possible D match to TRBD2 (6 bases). Trimming shortened V by 2 bases and J by 2 bases, and 15 bases separated the two germline ends. Germline V gene data show CDR1 as SGHTA and CDR2 as FQGNSA. The CDR3 runs 16 residues. The CDR3: CASSLSSSEGQETQYF. In nucleotides, the CDR3 is TGTGCCAGCAGCTTATCATCTAGCGAGGGGCAAGAGACCCAGTACTTC. The whole variable domain, remainder taken from reference TRBV7-2 and TRBJ2-5, is GAGVSQSPSNKVTEKGKDVELRCDPISGHTALYWYRQSLGQGLEFLIYFQGNSAPDKSGLPSDRFSAERTGGSVSTLTIQRTQQEDSAVYLCASSLSSSEGQETQYFGPGTRLLVL.

The chain links TRBV4-1 to TRBJ2-4; no clear D gene. Germline loops: CDR1 MGHRA, CDR2 YSYEKL. This CDR3 region has 15 residues. V lost 7 bases, J lost 1 base, and 14 bases lay in between. CDR3 in DNA: TGCGCCAGCACCCCAACCCTGAGCGCCAAAAACATTCAGTACTTC. Encoded protein: CASTPTLSAKNIQYF.

V usage is TRBV14 and J usage is TRBJ2-3; 8 bases match TRBD2. Germline values: CDR1 SGHDN, CDR2 FVKESK. Unmatched junction bases numbered 11, after V lost 5 bases and J lost 7 bases. The CDR3 runs to 15 residues. The CDR3: CASSSIGLAINTQYF. The CDR3 nucleotides read TGTGCCAGCAGCTCGATAGGACTAGCTATCAATACGCAGTATTTT.

The chain joins TRBV7-6 to TRBJ2-5; tentative D call: TRBD1 (5 bases). Trimming cost V 5 bases and J 1 base, with 11 bases left between them. The CDR3 totals 14 residues. CDR1 is SGHVS and CDR2 is FNYEAQ in the germline V gene. Here the CDR3 DNA reads TGTGCCAGCAGCGGGGTCGACAGCCAAGAGACCCAGTACTTC. Translating gives CASSGVDSQETQYF. Based on the CDR3 plus reference TRBV7-6 and TRBJ2-5, the full variable domain is GAGVSQSPRYKVTKRGQDVALRCDPISGHVSLYWYRQALGQGPEFLTYFNYEAQQDKSGLPNDRFSAERPEGSISTLTIQRTEQRDSAMYRCASSGVDSQETQYFGPGTRLLVL.

This clone was seen only a few times. The chain carries TRBV20-1 and TRBJ1-2, with unresolved D. With 6 bases removed from V and 7 bases from J, the gap between germline ends came to 12 bases. Germline values: CDR1 DFQATT, CDR2 SNEGSKA (reference sequence). The CDR3 length is 11 residues. CDR3 bases: TGCAGTGCCCGGGTCCAGTTTGGCTACACCTTC. Translating gives CSARVQFGYTF.

The rearrangement uses TRBV4-3 and TRBJ2-7, with a weak D call TRBD2 (5 bases). The CDR3 extends over 14 amino acids. Trimming cost V 3 bases and J 0 bases, with 9 bases left between them. Per germline, CDR1 LGHNA and CDR2 YSLEER. DNA for the CDR3: TGCGCCAGCAGCCAGTCGAGGGCCTCCTACGAGCAGTACTTC. This encodes CASSQSRASYEQYF.

This chain uses TRBV7-3 with TRBJ2-1, with TRBD1 identical over 7 bases. Per the germline V gene, CDR1 is SGHTA and CDR2 is FQGTGA. V was clipped by 4 bases and J by 2 bases; unmatched bases: 8. The CDR3 loop spans 16 amino acids. CDR3 bases: TGTGCCAGCAGCTCGATCCGGGACAGTCCCTACAATGAGCAGTTCTTC. This encodes CASSSIRDSPYNEQFF. Filled out from reference TRBV7-3 and TRBJ2-1, the complete variable domain reads GAGVSQTPSNKVTEKGKYVELRCDPISGHTALYWYRQSLGQGPEFLIYFQGTGAADDSGLPNDRFFAVRPEGSVSTLKIQRTERGDSAVYLCASSSIRDSPYNEQFFGPGTRLTVL.

This chain uses TRBV6-6 with TRBJ1-2, with 9 bases matching TRBD1. This CDR3 region has 15 residues. Trimming took 5 bases from V and 6 from J; bases not matched to a gene: 10. CDR1 and CDR2 from the germline V gene are MNHNY and SVGAGI (reference sequence). CDR3 nucleotide sequence: TGTGCCAGCAGTCGCTTCACAGGGGGCGACGATGGCTACACCTTC. Amino acid sequence: CASSRFTGGDDGYTF.

The chain has TRBV2 and TRBJ2-1, with TRBD1 matching 11 bases. The length of the CDR3 is 13 residues. The V gene end was trimmed by 6 bases and the J gene end by 7 bases; junction bases not matched to a gene: 2. Germline CDR1 and CDR2: SNHLY and FYNNEI. The chain's CDR3 is CASRRDRGNEQFF. In DNA form, the CDR3 reads TGTGCCAGCAGGAGGGACAGGGGGAATGAGCAGTTCTTC.

To note about this clone: As the CDR3 is not closed by the conserved phenylalanine or tryptophan, this likely results from a read error. The limits of the CDR3 on the DNA are not certain, so only TCRdb's listed CDR3 is given. The chain recombines TRBV6-1 with TRBJ1-6; no check of the table's D call, TRBD1, against the DNA was made. Ends included, the CDR3 has 11 residues. Germline CDR1 MNHNS, CDR2 SASEGT. The CDR3 here is CASRREQGPRL.